The 24 T cell receptor gamma chains given below trace back to one sample, sequenced in a study of γδ T cells in repeated Plasmodium falciparum infection. Flow sorting of PBMC yielded separate Vgamma9/Vdelta2+ and Vdelta2-negative gammadelta T cell populations for bulk repertoire analysis. TCRdb reanalysed the multiplex PCR reads with CATT. The repertoire includes roughly 24,000 gamma-chain clones, about 2.9% of them detected once, and roughly a third sits in the top ten. Sequencing input: gamma-delta T cells from blood. The source of these receptors is a pool of human donors (malaria-infected and uninfected, not separated).

Only a few counts were recorded for this clone. For this DNA, TCRdb reports the protein of a much larger clone, which diverges at residue 9, most likely from a read error; the protein presented here is translated directly from the DNA. The V gene is TRGV9, the J gene TRGJ1 or TRGJ2. Here the J gene came from matching the DNA to germline, since TCRdb omits it. The V gene end was trimmed by 0 bases and the J gene end by 9 bases; junction bases not matched to a gene: 8. The length of the CDR3 is 13 residues. Germline V lookup: CDR1 GITISATS, CDR2 ISYDGTV (reference sequence). CDR3 DNA: TGTGCCTTGTGGGAGGTGCCTCGGCGTAAGAAACTCTTT. This codes for CALWEVPRRKKLF.

This clone came up many times. V usage is TRGV3 and J usage is TRGJ1 or TRGJ2. CDR3 length equals 15 residues. Looked up from germline, CDR1 is VTNTFY and CDR2 is YDVSTARD (reference sequence). V lost 2 bases and J lost 2; bases outside the gene matches: 9. CDR3 sequence reads: CATWDKILDYYKKLF. The CDR3 DNA sequence: TGTGCCACCTGGGACAAAATTTTGGATTATTATAAGAAACTCTTT.

This clone occurred a few times. With only one base between it and a far larger clone, this is likely a read error. Other nucleotide sequences from this sample produce the same CDR3. Written as DNA, the CDR3 is TGTGCCACCTGGGATGGGCCCTCTATTTATAAGAAACTCTTT. It yields the protein CATWDGPSIYKKLF. This chain uses TRGV4 with TRGJ1 or TRGJ2. No J segment appears in TCRdb, so it was assigned here by matching the sequence to germline. Germline V gives CDR1 EGSTGY, CDR2 YDSYTSSV. This CDR3 has 14 residues. J was trimmed by 6 bases and V by 0 bases; bases with no gene match: 8.

This clone was seen repeatedly, ten times or more. TCRdb pairs this DNA with a much larger clone's protein that differs at residue 3, likely a read error; the protein shown was translated from the DNA. The gene calls are TRGV9 and TRGJ1 or TRGJ2. This CDR3 is 15 amino acids long. In germline, CDR1 is GITISATS, CDR2 ISYDGTV (reference sequence). The CDR3 region has the DNA TGTGCCTCGTGGGAGGTGCACGAATTTGATTATAAGAAACTCTTT. Protein product: CASWEVHEFDYKKLF.

The sample holds many counts of this clone. This likely came from a read error, as a far larger clone is one base away. Other DNA sequences from this sample encode an identical CDR3 as well. V is TRGV9 and J is TRGJP. Germline CDR1 GITISATS, CDR2 ISYDGTV (reference sequence). CDR3 length: 15 amino acids. CDR3 protein: CALWEVELGKKIKVF. Written as DNA, the CDR3 is TGTGCCTTGTGGGAGGTTGAGTTGGGCAAAAAAATTAAGGTATTT.

Comments on this clone: This sequence is one base from a far larger clone and is likely a read error. Other nucleotide sequences in the sample specify the same CDR3. No call exists for the J gene, whereas the V gene is TRGV2. This CDR3 region has 14 residues. Germline CDR1 EGSNGY, CDR2 YDSYNSKV. The CDR3 bases are TGTGCCACCTGGGACGGGCCGGTCTATTATAAGAAGCTCTTT. Residues: CATWDGPVYYKKLF.

To note about this clone: It differs at one base from a far larger clone, so likely a read error. The sample carries other DNA sequences with the same CDR3. The chain recombines TRGV9 with TRGJ1 or TRGJ2. The J gene was missing in TCRdb and was found by matching the end of the DNA to germline. The CDR3 has 11 amino acids. Per the germline V gene, CDR1 is GITISATS and CDR2 is ISYDGTV (reference sequence). V lost 6 bases and J lost 10; bases outside the gene matches: 9. The CDR3 is CALWTFQKKLF. The CDR3 DNA reads as TGTGCCTTGTGGACCTTCCAAAAGAAACTCTTT.

This clone turned up a few times. The chain joins TRGV9 to TRGJP1. After removal of 2 bases from V and 0 bases from J, the junction contained 9 bases not matched to a gene. Germline V gene data show CDR1 as GITISATS and CDR2 as ISYDGTV (reference sequence). The CDR3 length is 17 residues. This CDR3 reads CALWEAFKNTTGWFKIF. The CDR3 DNA is TGTGCCTTGTGGGAGGCCTTTAAAAATACCACTGGTTGGTTCAAGATATTT.

This clone turned up a few times. TCRdb's protein for this DNA is that of a much larger clone and differs from the translation at residue 12, likely a read error; the protein shown is the DNA translation. No J gene call was made, and the V gene is TRGV2. The CDR3 is 14 residues long. Looked up from germline, CDR1 is EGSNGY and CDR2 is YDSYNSKV. The CDR3 DNA is TGTGCCACCTGGGACGCATACGTTAAAGGCTTTAAGCTCTTT. Translation: CATWDAYVKGFKLF.

To note about this clone: This DNA's translation differs at residue 5 from TCRdb's protein, which comes from a much larger clone; a read error is likely, and the protein shown is translated from the DNA. The genes are TRGV9 and TRGJ1 or TRGJ2. There are 14 residues in the CDR3. The V gene's germline CDR1 is GITISATS and CDR2 ISYDGTV (reference sequence). CDR3 amino acids: CALWGVPNYYKKLF. DNA of the CDR3: TGTGCCTTGTGGGGGGTGCCAAATTATTATAAGAAACTCTTT.

As for this clone: A far larger clone is off by one base, so a read error is likely. Other nucleotide sequences in the sample specify the same CDR3. No J gene call was made, and the V gene is TRGV2. Germline V gene sequence: CDR1 EGSNGY, CDR2 YDSYNSKV. The CDR3 consists of 14 residues. CDR3 in amino acids: CATWDGSTAYKKLF. DNA of the CDR3: TGTGCCACCTGGGACGGCTCGACCGCCTATAAGAAACTCTTC.

This clone was detected many times. A far larger clone is one base from this, pointing to a likely read error. The sample carries other DNA sequences with the same CDR3. V and J are TRGV5 and TRGJ1 or TRGJ2. The CDR3 runs to 11 residues. Germline CDR1 is VINAFY and CDR2 is YDVSNSKD. CDR3 in DNA: TGTGCCACCTGGGACGCTTATAAGAAGCTCTTT. Protein: CATWDAYKKLF.

This clone was detected only a few times. TCRdb attributes to this sequence the protein of a much larger clone, which differs from the DNA translation at residue 5; a read error is likely, and the protein displayed is translated from the DNA. This rearrangement joins TRGV9 to TRGJ1 or TRGJ2. The J gene is absent in TCRdb and was assigned here via DNA matching to germline. J gave up 3 bases and V 5 bases, and 7 bases lay outside the gene matches. CDR3 length: 13 residues. Germline-derived CDR1 and CDR2 are GITISATS and ISYDGTV (reference sequence). CDR3 residues: CALWVRFYYKKLF. In nucleotides, the CDR3 is TGTGCCTTGTGGGTGCGCTTTTATTATAAGAAACTCTTT.

On this clone: A read error is the likely source, as a far larger clone sits one nucleotide away. Other nucleotide sequences from this sample produce the same CDR3. The chain combines TRGV9 with TRGJ1 or TRGJ2. No J gene was available from TCRdb, and it was assigned here by a germline match of the DNA. CDR1 GITISATS and CDR2 ISYDGTV come from the germline V gene (reference sequence). With 1 base clipped from V and 10 bases from J, the junction kept 13 bases outside the gene matches. The CDR3 is 14 amino acids. The CDR3 nucleotides read TGTGCCTTGTGGGAGGTCCCTCAACCCTACAAGAAACTCTTT. Protein: CALWEVPQPYKKLF.

In its sample, this clone was seen a few times. Only one base separates this from a far larger clonotype, so it likely reflects a read error. Other DNA sequences in this specimen translate into the identical CDR3. The chain employs TRGV2 and TRGJP2. The J gene, missing from TCRdb, was assigned here through DNA to germline matching. V lost 6 bases to trimming and J lost 3 bases; unmatched junction nucleotides: 10. This CDR3 is built from 15 residues. Germline CDR1 is EGSNGY and CDR2 is YDSYNSKV. CDR3 in amino acids: CATWTFVRSDWIKTF. CDR3 nucleotide sequence: TGTGCCACCTGGACATTCGTTCGTAGTGATTGGATCAAGACGTTT.

Concerning this clone itself: A read error likely explains why the TCRdb protein, taken from a much larger clone, differs from this DNA's translation at residue 4; the protein shown is translated from the DNA. The chain uses TRGV2 and TRGJ1 or TRGJ2. As TCRdb names no J gene, one was assigned here on the basis of a DNA match to germline. The CDR3 consists of 13 residues. Per germline, CDR1 EGSNGY and CDR2 YDSYNSKV. CDR3 loop: CATRDGVYYKKLF. CDR3 DNA sequence: TGTGCCACCCGGGACGGGGTATATTATAAGAAACTCTTT.

This clone was found many times. The mismatch at residue 8 between this DNA's translation and the TCRdb protein of a much larger clone likely reflects a read error; the protein shown is translated from the DNA. The chain recombines TRGV9 with TRGJ1 or TRGJ2. TCRdb supplies no J gene; here it was assigned by aligning the nucleotide sequence to germline. From germline, CDR1 is GITISATS and CDR2 ISYDGTV (reference sequence). The CDR3 is 12 amino acids. The CDR3 loop is CALWVNYCKKLF. The CDR3 region has the DNA TGTGCCTTGTGGGTGAATTATTGTAAGAAACTCTTT.

This clone was recorded many times. TCRdb's protein, taken from a much larger clone, differs from this DNA's translation at residue 4, likely owing to a read error; the protein displayed comes from the DNA. The chain links TRGV9 to TRGJ1 or TRGJ2. Germline CDR1 and CDR2: GITISATS and ISYDGTV (reference sequence). There are 14 residues in the CDR3. As DNA, the CDR3 is TGTGCCTTGCGGGAGGTGCAGGGCTATTATAAGAAACTCTTT. This translates into CALREVQGYYKKLF.

Remarks on this clone: A far larger clone is one base from this, pointing to a likely read error. The sample holds other DNA sequences that translate to the same CDR3. V gene assignment gives TRGV3, but the J gene was left uncalled. The CDR3 contains 11 residues. CDR1 VTNTFY and CDR2 YDVSTARD come from the germline V gene (reference sequence). CDR3 DNA: TGTGCCACCTGGGACTGTAATAAGAAACTTTTT. It translates to CATWDCNKKLF.

Ten or more counts support this clone. This DNA's translation differs at residue 9 from TCRdb's protein, which comes from a much larger clone; a read error is likely, and the protein shown is translated from the DNA. The chain uses TRGV4 and TRGJ1 or TRGJ2. CDR1 is EGSTGY, CDR2 YDSYTSSV, per germline. CDR3 size: 13 residues. The J segment lost 11 bases and the V segment lost 4 bases, leaving 14 bases of the junction unmatched. The chain's CDR3 is CATWDRLVWEKLF. The CDR3 nucleotides read TGTGCCACCTGGGACCGACTAGTCTGGGAGAAACTCTTT.

This clone was detected ten times or more. It may be a read error: a sequence one base away is much more abundant. The chain recombines TRGV3 with TRGJ1 or TRGJ2. No J gene was available from TCRdb, and it was assigned here by a germline match of the DNA. V dropped 0 bases and J dropped 2; count of bases not matched to a gene: 10. Germline lookup yields CDR1 VTNTFY and CDR2 YDVSTARD (reference sequence). This CDR3 has 16 residues. The CDR3 protein is CATWDRRGGHYYKKLF. In DNA, the CDR3 is TGTGCCACCTGGGACAGGCGGGGAGGCCATTATTATAAGAAACTCTTT.

Ten or more counts support this clone. A read error is possible here, since a much larger clone lies one base away. Other DNA sequences within the sample encode an identical CDR3. The V gene is TRGV8, but the J gene lacks a call. The germline V gene has CDR1 VENAVY and CDR2 YDSYNSRV. The CDR3 loop spans 14 amino acids. DNA for the CDR3: TGTGCCACCTGGGATATGTCGAATTATTATAAGAAGCTCTTT. Translated: CATWDMSNYYKKLF.

V is TRGV9 and J is TRGJP. In the absence of a J gene in TCRdb, the DNA was matched to germline to assign it here. Unmatched junction bases numbered 9, after V lost 2 bases and J lost 5 bases. The CDR3 totals 18 residues. Germline V CDR1 and CDR2: GITISATS, ISYDGTV (reference sequence). The CDR3 DNA follows: TGTGCCTTGTGGGAGGCATCCGACGAAGAGTTGGGCAAAAAAATCAAGGTATTT. As protein: CALWEASDEELGKKIKVF.

For this clone: Only one base separates this from a far larger clonotype, so it likely reflects a read error. This specimen includes other DNA sequences encoding the same CDR3. V gene assignment gives TRGV2, but the J gene was left uncalled. The CDR3 sequence is 14 residues long. Germline values: CDR1 EGSNGY, CDR2 YDSYNSKV. CDR3 coding DNA: TGTGCTACCTGGGACGCATACGTTAAAGGCTTTCAGCTCTTT. This codes for CATWDAYVKGFQLF.